The subject of this entry is one T cell receptor (beta chain). The data originate from a study of blood T cell repertoires in COVID-19. Turning to the study itself: COVID-19 samples, acute and convalescent, were from the United States, Italy and Spain. In each case, the material was cDNA or gDNA derived from T cells, B-cell-depleted T cells, or PBMCs.

Seattle cases were enrolled at active infection and followed longitudinally. This CDR3 contains 15 residues. The germline gives CDR1 SGHNT, CDR2 YYREEE (reference sequence). V lost 4 bases, J lost 0 bases, and 3 bases stayed unmatched. Original processing methods: The assay estimated nucleated cells by amplifying reference gene primers. Some clones are missing from TCRdb's copy, which holds only in-frame ones; the method was immunoSEQ multiplex PCR. V and J calls and clone size come straight from that table; D and trimming were deduced from the DNA. The sample shows about 480,000 clones, around nine tenths of them seen only once.

The specimen was peripheral blood. The sequence was obtained from a woman in her fifties or sixties with COVID-19, enrolled during active disease. The rearrangement links TRBV5-4 to TRBJ1-4; 7 bases line up with TRBD1. The CDR3: CASSGDRATNEKLFF. The CDR3 coding sequence is TGTGCCAGCAGCGGGGACAGAGCAACTAATGAAAAACTGTTTTTT.